This TCR beta chain was captured in a study of blood T cell repertoires in COVID-19. Libraries were prepared by immunoSEQ multiplex PCR; TCRdb keeps only in-frame clonotypes and omits some of them. The profile shows about 83,000 clones, roughly 82% of them singletons. The CDR3 is made up of 14 amino acids. Germline CDR1 is SGDLS and CDR2 is YYNGEE. The V gene lost 0 bases and the J gene lost 7 bases, with 8 bases spanning the gap. The sequence was collected from a man aged 45-65 years with active COVID-19. Sequenced: peripheral blood. The gene calls are TRBV9 and TRBJ1-6, with D possibly TRBD1 on 6 matching bases. CDR3 sequence reads: CASSVDRDNSPLHF. The CDR3 DNA reads TGTGCCAGCAGCGTAGACAGGGACAATTCACCCCTCCACTTT.